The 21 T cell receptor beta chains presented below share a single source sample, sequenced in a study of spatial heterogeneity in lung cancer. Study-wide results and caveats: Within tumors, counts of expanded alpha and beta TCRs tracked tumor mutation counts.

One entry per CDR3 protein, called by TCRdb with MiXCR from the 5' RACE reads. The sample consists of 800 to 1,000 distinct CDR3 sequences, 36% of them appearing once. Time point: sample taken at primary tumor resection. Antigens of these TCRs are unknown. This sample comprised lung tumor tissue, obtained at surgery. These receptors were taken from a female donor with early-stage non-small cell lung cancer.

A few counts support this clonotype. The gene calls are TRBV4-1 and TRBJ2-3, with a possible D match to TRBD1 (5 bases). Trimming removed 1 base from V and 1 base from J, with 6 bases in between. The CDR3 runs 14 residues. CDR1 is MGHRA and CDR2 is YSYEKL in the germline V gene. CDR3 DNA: TGCGCCAGCAGCCAAGTGACAGGCACAGATACGCAGTATTTT. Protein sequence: CASSQVTGTDTQYF.

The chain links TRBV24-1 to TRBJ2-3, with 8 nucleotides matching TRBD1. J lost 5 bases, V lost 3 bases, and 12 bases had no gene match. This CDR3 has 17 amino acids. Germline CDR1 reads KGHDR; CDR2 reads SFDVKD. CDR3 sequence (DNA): TGTGCCACCAGTGATCTGAGGACAGGGAAGAATGGAGATACGCAGTATTTT. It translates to CATSDLRTGKNGDTQYF.

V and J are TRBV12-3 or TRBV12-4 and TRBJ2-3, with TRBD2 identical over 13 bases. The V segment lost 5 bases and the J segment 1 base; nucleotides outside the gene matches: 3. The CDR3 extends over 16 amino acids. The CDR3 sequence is CASSITSGRGTDTQYF. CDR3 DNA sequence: TGTGCCAGCAGTATAACTAGCGGGAGGGGCACAGATACGCAGTATTTT.

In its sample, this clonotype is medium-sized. The CDR3 loop is CASSKRTGKFYEQYF. DNA for the CDR3: TGTGCCAGCAGTAAACGGACAGGGAAATTCTACGAGCAGTACTTC. The chain carries TRBV27 and TRBJ2-7; 8 bases agree with TRBD1. CDR1 and CDR2 (germline): MNHEY, SMNVEV (reference sequence). The ends lost 5 bases at V and 3 bases at J; junction bases unmatched: 9. The length of the CDR3 is 15 residues.

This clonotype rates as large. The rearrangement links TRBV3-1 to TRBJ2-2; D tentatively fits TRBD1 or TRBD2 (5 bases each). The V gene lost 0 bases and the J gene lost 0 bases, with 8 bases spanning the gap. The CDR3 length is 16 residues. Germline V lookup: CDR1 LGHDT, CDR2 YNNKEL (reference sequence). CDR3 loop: CASSQDRGANTGELFF. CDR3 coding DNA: TGTGCCAGCAGCCAAGATAGGGGAGCGAACACCGGGGAGCTGTTTTTT. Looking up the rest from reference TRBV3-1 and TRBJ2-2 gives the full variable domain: DTAVSQTPKYLVTQMGNDKSIKCEQNLGHDTMYWYKQDSKKFLKIMFSYNNKELIINETVPNRFSPKSPDKAHLNLHINSLELGDSAVYFCASSQDRGANTGELFFGEGSRLTVL.

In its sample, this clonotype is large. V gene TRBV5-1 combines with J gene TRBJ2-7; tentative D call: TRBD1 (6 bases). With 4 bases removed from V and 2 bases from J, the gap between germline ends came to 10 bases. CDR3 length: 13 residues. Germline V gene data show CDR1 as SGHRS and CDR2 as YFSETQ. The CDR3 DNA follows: TGCGCCAGCAGCGTGGACAGTACCTACGAGCAGTACTTC. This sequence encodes CASSVDSTYEQYF.

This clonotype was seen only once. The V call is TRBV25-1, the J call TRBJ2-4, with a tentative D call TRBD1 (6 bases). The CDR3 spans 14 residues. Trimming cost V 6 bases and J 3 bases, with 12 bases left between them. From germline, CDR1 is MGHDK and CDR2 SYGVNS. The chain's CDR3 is CASSFTGIKNIQYF. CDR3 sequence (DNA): TGTGCCAGCAGCTTTACAGGGATCAAAAACATTCAGTACTTC.

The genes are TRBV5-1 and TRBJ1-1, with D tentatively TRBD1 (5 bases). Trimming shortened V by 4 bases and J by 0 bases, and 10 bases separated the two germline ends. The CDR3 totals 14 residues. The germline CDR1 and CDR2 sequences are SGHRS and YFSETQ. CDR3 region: CASSLRDVNTEAFF. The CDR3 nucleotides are TGCGCCAGCAGCCTCCGGGACGTGAACACTGAAGCTTTCTTT. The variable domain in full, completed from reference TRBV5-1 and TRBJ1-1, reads KAGVTQTPRYLIKTRGQQVTLSCSPISGHRSVSWYQQTPGQGLQFLFEYFSETQRNKGNFPGRFSGRQFSNSRSEMNVSTLELGDSALYLCASSLRDVNTEAFFGQGTRLTVV.

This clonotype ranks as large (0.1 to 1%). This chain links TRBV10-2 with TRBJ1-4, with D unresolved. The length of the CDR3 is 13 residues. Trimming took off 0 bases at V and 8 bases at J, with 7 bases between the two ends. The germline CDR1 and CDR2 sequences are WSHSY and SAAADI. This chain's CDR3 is CASSESQEEKLFF. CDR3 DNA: TGCGCCAGCAGTGAGTCTCAAGAAGAAAAACTGTTTTTT.

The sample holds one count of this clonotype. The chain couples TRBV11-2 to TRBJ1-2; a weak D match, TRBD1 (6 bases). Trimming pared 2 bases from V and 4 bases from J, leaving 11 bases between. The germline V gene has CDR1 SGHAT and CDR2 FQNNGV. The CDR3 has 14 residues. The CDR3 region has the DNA TGTGCCAGCAGCTTAAATGGGGGCATCTATGGCTACACCTTC. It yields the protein CASSLNGGIYGYTF.

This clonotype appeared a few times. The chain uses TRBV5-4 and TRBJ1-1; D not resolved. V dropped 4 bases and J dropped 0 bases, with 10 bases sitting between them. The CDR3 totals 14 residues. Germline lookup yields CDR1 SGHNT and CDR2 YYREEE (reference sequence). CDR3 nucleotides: TGTGCCAGCAGCCAAGGACGGATGAACACTGAAGCTTTCTTT. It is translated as CASSQGRMNTEAFF.

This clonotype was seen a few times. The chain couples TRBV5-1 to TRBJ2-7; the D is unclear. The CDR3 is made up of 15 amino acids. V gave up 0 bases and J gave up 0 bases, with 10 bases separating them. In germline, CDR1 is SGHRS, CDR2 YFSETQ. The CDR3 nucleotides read TGCGCCAGCAGCTTGGCAGGCAGAAGCTCCTACGAGCAGTACTTC. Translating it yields CASSLAGRSSYEQYF.

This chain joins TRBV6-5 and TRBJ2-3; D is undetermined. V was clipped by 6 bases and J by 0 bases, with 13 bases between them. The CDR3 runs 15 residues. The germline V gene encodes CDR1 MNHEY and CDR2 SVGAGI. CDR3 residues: CASSPRPSSTDTQYF. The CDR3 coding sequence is TGTGCCAGCAGCCCCCGGCCGTCTAGCACAGATACGCAGTATTTT.

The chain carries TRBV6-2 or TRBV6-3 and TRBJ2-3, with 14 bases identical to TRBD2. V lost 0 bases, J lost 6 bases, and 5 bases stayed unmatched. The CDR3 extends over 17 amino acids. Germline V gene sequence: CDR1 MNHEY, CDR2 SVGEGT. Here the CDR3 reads CASSYSTSGRAEDTQYF. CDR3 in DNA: TGTGCCAGCAGTTACTCGACTAGCGGGAGGGCTGAGGATACGCAGTATTTT.

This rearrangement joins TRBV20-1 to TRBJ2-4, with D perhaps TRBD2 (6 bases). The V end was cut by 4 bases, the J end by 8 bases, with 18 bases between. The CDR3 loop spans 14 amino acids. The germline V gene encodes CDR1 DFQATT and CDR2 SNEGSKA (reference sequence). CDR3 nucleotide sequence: TGCAGTGCTATCTCCCGGGAGAAAGGGGACATTCAGTACTTC. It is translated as CSAISREKGDIQYF.

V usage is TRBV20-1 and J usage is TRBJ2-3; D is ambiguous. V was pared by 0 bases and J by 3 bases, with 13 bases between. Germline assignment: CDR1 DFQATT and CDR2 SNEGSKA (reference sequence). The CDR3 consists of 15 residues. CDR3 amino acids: CSARDTATETDTQYF. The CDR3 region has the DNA TGCAGTGCTAGAGATACGGCCACAGAAACAGATACGCAGTATTTT.

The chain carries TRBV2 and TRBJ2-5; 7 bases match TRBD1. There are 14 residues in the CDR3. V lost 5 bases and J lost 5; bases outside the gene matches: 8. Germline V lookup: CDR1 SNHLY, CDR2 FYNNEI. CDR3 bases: TGTGCCAGCAGTTCCACCGGACAGGTGGAGACCCAGTACTTC. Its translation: CASSSTGQVETQYF.

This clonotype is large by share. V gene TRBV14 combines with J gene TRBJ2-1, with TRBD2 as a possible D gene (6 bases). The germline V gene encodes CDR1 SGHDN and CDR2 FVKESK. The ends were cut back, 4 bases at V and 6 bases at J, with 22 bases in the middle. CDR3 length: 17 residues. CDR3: CASSPPIGQRARNEQFF. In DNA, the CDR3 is TGTGCCAGCAGCCCACCGATCGGCCAGCGGGCTCGCAATGAGCAGTTCTTC.

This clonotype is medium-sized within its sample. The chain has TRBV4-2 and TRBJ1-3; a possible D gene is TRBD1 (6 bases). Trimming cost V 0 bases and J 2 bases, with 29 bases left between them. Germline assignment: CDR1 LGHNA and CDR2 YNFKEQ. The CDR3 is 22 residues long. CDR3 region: CASSQDDPAYSPTGTTGNTIYF. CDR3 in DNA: TGTGCCAGCAGCCAAGATGACCCTGCTTACTCTCCAACAGGGACGACTGGAAACACCATATATTTT.

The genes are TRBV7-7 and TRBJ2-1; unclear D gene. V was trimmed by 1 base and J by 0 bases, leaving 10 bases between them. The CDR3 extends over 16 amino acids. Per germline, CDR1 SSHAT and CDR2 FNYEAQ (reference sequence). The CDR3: CASSLGAARSYNEQFF. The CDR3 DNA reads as TGTGCCAGCAGCTTAGGGGCGGCCCGCTCCTACAATGAGCAGTTCTTC.

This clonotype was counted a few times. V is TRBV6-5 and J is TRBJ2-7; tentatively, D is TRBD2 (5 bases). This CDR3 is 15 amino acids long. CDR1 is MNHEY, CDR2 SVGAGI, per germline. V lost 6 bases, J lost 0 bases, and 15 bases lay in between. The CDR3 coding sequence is TGTGCCAGCAGGAGGGATACAGACGCCTCCTACGAGCAGTACTTC. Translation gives CASRRDTDASYEQYF.